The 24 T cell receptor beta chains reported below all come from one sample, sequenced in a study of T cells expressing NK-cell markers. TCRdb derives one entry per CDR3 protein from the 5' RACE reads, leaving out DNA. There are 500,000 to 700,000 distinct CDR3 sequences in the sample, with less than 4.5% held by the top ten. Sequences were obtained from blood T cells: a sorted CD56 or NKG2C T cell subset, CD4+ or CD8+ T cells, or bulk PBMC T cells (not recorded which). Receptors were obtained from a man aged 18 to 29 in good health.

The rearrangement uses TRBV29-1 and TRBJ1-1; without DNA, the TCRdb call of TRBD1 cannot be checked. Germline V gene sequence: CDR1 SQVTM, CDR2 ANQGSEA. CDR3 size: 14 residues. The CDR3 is CSVESGARDTEAFF.

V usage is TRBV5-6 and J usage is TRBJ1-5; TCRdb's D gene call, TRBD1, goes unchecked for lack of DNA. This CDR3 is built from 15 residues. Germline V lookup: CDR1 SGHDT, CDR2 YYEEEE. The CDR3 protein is CASSLTGVGNQPQHF.

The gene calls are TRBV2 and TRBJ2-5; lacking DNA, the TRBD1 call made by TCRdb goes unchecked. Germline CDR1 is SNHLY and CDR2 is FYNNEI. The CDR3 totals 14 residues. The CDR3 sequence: CARTAPESMETQYF.

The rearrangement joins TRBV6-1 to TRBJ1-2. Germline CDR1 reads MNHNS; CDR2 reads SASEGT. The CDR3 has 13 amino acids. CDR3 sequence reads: CASAQGLSLGYTF.

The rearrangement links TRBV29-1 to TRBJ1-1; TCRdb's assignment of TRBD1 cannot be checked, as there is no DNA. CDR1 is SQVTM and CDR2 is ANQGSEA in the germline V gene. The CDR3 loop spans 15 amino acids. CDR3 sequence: CSVVGGSTVNTEAFF.

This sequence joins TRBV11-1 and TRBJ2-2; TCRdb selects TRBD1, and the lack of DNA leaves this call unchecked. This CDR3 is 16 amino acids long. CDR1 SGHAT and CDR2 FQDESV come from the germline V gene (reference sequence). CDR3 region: CASSLAGQIGSGELFF. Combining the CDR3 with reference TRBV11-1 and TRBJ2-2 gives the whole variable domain EAEVAQSPRYKITEKSQAVAFWCDPISGHATLYWYRQILGQGPELLVQFQDESVVDDSQLPKDRFSAERLKGVDSTLKIQPAELGDSAMYLCASSLAGQIGSGELFFGEGSRLTVL.

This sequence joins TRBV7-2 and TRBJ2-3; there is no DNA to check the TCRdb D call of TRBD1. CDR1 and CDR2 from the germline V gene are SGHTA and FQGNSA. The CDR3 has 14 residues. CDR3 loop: CASSQGLVSDTQYF.

This chain's CDR3 is CASSSLGTDNNEQFF. This chain uses TRBV5-5 with TRBJ2-1; TCRdb lists TRBD1, though no DNA is available to test this call. CDR3 size: 15 residues. CDR1 is SGHKS, CDR2 YYEKEE, per germline (reference sequence).

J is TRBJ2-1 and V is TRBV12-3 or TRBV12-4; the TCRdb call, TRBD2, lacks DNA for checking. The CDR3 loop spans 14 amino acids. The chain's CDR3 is CASTWDLAHNEQFF.

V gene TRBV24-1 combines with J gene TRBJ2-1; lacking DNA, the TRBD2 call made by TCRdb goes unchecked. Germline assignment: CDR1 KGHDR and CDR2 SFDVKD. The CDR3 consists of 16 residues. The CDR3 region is CATSDRGLAGYNEQFF.

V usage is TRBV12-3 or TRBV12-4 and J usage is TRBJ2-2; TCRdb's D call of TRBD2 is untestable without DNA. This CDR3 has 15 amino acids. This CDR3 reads CATGLLAVNTGELFF.

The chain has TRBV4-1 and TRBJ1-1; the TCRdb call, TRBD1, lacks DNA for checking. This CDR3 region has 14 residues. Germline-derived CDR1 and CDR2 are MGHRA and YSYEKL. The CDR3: CASSQPRENTEAFF.

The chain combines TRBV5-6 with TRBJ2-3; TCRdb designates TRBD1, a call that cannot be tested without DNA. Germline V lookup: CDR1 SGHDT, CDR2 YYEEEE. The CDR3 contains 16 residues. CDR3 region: CASSLASGSGTDTQYF. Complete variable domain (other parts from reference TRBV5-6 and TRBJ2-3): DAGVTQSPTHLIKTRGQQVTLRCSPKSGHDTVSWYQQALGQGPQFIFQYYEEEERQRGNFPDRFSGHQFPNYSSELNVNALLLGDSALYLCASSLASGSGTDTQYFGPGTRLTVL.

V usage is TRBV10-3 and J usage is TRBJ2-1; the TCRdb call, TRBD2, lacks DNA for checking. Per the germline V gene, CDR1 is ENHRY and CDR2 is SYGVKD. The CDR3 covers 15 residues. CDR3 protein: CAIGLLAGASDEQFF.

The CDR3 is CASSLGTNQPQHF. This sequence joins TRBV5-1 and TRBJ1-5. The length of the CDR3 is 13 residues. Germline loops: CDR1 SGHRS, CDR2 YFSETQ.

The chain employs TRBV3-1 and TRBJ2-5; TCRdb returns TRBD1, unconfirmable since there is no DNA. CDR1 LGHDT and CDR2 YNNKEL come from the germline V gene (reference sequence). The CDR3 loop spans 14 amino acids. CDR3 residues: CASSQEGALETQYF.

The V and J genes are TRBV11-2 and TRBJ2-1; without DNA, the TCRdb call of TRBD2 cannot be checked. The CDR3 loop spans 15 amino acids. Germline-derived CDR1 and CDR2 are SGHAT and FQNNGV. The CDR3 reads CASSPQGLAANEQFF.

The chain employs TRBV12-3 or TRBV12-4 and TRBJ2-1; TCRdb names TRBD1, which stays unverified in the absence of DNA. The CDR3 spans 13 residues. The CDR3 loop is CASSPQVLNEQFF.

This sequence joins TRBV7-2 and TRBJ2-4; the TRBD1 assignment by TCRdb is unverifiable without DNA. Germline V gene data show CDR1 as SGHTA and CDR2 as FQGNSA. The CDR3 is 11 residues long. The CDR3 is CASGPGSIQYF.

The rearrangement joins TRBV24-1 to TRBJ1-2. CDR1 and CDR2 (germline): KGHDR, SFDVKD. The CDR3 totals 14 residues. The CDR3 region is CATSTTGGNRSYTF.

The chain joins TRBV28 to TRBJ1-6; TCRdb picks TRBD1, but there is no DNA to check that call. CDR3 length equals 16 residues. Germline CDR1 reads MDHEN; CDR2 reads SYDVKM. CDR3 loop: CASSLWDRKRGSPLHF.

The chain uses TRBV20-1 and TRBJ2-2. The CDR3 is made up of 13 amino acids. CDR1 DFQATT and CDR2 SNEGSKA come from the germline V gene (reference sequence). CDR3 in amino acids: CSAPIGIAGELFF.

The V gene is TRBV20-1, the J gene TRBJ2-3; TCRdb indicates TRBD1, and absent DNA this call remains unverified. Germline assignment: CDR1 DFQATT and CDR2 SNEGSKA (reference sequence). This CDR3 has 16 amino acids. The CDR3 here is CSATGMGRGQADTQYF.

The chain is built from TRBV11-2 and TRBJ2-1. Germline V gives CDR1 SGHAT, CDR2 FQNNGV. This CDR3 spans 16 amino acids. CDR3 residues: CASSLDFGPPYNEQFF.